This T cell receptor (beta chain) stems from a study of T cells after yellow fever vaccination. Study-wide points: FACS-sorted repertoires might harbor abundant contaminating clonotypes from the bulk population. Re-detected after boosting: most primary clones, about 95% of CD4 and roughly 90% of CD8.

The study made its TCR cDNA through 5'RACE template switching. That step introduced a universal primer site along with UMIs. TCRdb re-called the 5' RACE reads through MiXCR, storing one row per CDR3 protein. The sample records approximately 96,000 distinct CDR3 sequences, around 9.8% being singletons. V was pared by 6 bases and J by 3 bases, with 9 bases between. The CDR3 runs to 11 residues. CDR1 is DFQATT, CDR2 SNEGSKA, per germline (reference sequence). The TCR was taken from a man aged 18 to 30 who received the YFV17D yellow fever vaccine. The V call is TRBV20-1, the J call TRBJ2-7; D perhaps matches TRBD1 (5 bases). This sample comprised CD8+ T cells not binding an NS4B(214-222) dextramer, sorted from PBMCs, obtained about 2 weeks after the first yellow fever vaccination. CDR3 DNA sequence: TGCAGTGCAAGACAGAACTACGAGCAGTACTTC. Amino acids: CSARQNYEQYF.